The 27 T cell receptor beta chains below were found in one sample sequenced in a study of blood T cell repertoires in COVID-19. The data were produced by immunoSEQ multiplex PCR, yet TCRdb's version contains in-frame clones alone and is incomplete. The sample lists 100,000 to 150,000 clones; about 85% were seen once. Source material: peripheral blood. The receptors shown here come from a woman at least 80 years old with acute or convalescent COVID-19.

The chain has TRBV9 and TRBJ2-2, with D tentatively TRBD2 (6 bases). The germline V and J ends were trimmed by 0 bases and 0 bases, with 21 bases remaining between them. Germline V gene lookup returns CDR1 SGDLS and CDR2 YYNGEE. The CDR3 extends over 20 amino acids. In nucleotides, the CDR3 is TGTGCCAGCAGCGTAGCTTTGGCGGGCGCGGGCGGGGCGAACACCGGGGAGCTGTTTTTT. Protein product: CASSVALAGAGGANTGELFF.

The CDR3 here is CASSWTGVAGELFF. CDR3 DNA: TGTGCCAGCAGCTGGACAGGGGTGGCCGGGGAGCTGTTTTTT. This chain joins TRBV6-2 or TRBV6-3 and TRBJ2-2, with 9 bases fitting TRBD1. This CDR3 is 14 amino acids long. Germline V CDR1 and CDR2: MNHEY, SVGEGT. V gave up 6 bases and J gave up 6 bases; unmatched junction bases: 5.

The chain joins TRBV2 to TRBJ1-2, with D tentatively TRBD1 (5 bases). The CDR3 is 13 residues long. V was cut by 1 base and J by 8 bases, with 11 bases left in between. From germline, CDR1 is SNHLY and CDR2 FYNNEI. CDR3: CASSEGGAGGYTF. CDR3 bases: TGTGCCAGCAGTGAAGGGGGCGCGGGAGGCTACACCTTC.

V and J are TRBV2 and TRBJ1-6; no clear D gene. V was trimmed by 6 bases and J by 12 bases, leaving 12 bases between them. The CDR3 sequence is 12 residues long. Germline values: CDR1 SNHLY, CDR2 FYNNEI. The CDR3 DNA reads TGTGCCAGCAGCGACTTGCAGCAACCCCTCCACTTT. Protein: CASSDLQQPLHF. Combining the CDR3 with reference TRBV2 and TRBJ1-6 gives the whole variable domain EPEVTQTPSHQVTQMGQEVILRCVPISNHLYFYWYRQILGQKVEFLVSFYNNEISEKSEIFDDQFSVERPDGSNFTLKIRSTKLEDSAMYFCASSDLQQPLHFGNGTRLTVT.

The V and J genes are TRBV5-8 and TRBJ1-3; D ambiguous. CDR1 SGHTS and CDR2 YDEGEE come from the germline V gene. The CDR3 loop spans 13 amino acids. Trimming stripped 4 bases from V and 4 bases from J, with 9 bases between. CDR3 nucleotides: TGTGCCAGCAGCCACGCGGGAGGAAACACCATATATTTT. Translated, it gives CASSHAGGNTIYF.

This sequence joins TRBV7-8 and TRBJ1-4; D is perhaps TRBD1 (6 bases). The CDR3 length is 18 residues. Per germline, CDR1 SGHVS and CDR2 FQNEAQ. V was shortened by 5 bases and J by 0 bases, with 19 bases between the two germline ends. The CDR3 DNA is TGTGCCAGCAGCAATAGAGGGCAGGGGCAAGCAACTAATGAAAAACTGTTTTTT. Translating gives CASSNRGQGQATNEKLFF.

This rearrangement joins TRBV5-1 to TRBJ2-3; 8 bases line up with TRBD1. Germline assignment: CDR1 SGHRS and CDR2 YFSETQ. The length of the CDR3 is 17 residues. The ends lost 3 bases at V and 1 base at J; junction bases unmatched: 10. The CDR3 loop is CASSSGPQGAGTDTQYF. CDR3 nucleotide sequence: TGCGCCAGCAGCTCCGGTCCCCAGGGGGCCGGCACAGATACGCAGTATTTT. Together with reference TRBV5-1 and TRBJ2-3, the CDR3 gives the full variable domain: KAGVTQTPRYLIKTRGQQVTLSCSPISGHRSVSWYQQTPGQGLQFLFEYFSETQRNKGNFPGRFSGRQFSNSRSEMNVSTLELGDSALYLCASSSGPQGAGTDTQYFGPGTRLTVL.

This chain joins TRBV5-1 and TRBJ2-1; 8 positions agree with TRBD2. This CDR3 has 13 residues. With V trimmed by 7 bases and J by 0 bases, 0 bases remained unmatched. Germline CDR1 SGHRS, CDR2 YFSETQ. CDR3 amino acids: CASRGGSYNEQFF. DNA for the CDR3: TGCGCCAGCCGGGGGGGCTCCTACAATGAGCAGTTCTTC.

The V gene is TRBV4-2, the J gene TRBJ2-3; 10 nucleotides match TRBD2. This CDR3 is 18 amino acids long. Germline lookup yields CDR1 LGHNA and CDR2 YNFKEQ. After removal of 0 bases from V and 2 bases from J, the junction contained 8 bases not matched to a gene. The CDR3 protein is CASSQDVASGGLTDTQYF. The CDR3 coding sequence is TGTGCCAGCAGCCAAGATGTAGCTAGCGGGGGACTCACAGATACGCAGTATTTT.

The DNA of the CDR3 is TGTGCCAGCACGACTAGCGGGGCCTACAATGAGCAGTTCTTC. Translated: CASTTSGAYNEQFF. V is TRBV6-5 and J is TRBJ2-1; 11 bases are shared with TRBD2. Germline V gene lookup returns CDR1 MNHEY and CDR2 SVGAGI. This CDR3 is built from 14 residues. J gave up 2 bases and V 7 bases, and 1 base lay outside the gene matches.

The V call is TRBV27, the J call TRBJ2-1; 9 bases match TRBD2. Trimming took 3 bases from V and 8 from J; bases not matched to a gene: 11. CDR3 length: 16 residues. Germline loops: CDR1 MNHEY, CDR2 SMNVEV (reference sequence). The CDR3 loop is CASSFMRGGLDDEQFF. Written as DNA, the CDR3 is TGTGCCAGCAGTTTTATGCGGGGGGGCCTTGACGATGAGCAGTTCTTC.

The CDR3 sequence: CASSQVRTGAVNTIYF. CDR3 in DNA: TGTGCCAGCAGCCAGGTACGGACAGGGGCTGTTAACACCATATATTTT. The chain is built from TRBV3-1 (or the pseudogene TRBV3-2) and TRBJ1-3; 9 bases line up with TRBD1. Germline V lookup: CDR1 LGHDT, CDR2 YNNKEL (reference sequence). CDR3 length: 16 residues. The V segment lost 3 bases and the J segment 7 bases; nucleotides outside the gene matches: 10.

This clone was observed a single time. The CDR3 DNA reads as TGTGCCAGCAGCTTAAGGGGGAGCGCTGGAAACACCATATATTTT. It is translated as CASSLRGSAGNTIYF. The rearrangement joins TRBV7-2 to TRBJ1-3, with a tentative D call TRBD1 (6 bases). Per the germline V gene, CDR1 is SGHTA and CDR2 is FQGNSA. CDR3 length: 15 amino acids. Trimming cost V 2 bases and J 2 bases, with 10 bases left between them.

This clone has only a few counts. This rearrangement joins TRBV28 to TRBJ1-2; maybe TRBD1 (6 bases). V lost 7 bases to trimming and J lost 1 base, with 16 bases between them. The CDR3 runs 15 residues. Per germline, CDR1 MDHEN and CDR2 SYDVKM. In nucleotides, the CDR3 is TGTGCCAGCACCCCCCCAGGGGAGTATAACTATGGCTACACCTTC. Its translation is CASTPPGEYNYGYTF.

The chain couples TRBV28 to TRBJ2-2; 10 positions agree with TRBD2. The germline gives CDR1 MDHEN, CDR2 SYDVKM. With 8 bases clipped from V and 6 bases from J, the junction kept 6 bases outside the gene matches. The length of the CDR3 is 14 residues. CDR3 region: CASGSSGGAGELFF. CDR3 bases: TGTGCCAGCGGATCTAGCGGGGGAGCCGGGGAGCTGTTTTTT.

CDR3 nucleotides: TGTGCCAGCAGTCCCAGTTGGAGTTATGGCTACACCTTC. Translated, it gives CASSPSWSYGYTF. The V call is TRBV7-2, the J call TRBJ1-2; no reliable D call. Germline assignment: CDR1 SGHTA and CDR2 FQGNSA. The ends were cut back, 6 bases at V and 5 bases at J, with 13 bases in the middle. This CDR3 contains 13 residues.

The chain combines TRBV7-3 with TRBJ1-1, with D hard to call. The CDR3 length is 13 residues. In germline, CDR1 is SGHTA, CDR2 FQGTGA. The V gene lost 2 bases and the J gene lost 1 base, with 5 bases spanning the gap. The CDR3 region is CASSLGRNTEAFF. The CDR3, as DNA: TGTGCCAGCAGCTTAGGCCGGAACACTGAAGCTTTCTTT.

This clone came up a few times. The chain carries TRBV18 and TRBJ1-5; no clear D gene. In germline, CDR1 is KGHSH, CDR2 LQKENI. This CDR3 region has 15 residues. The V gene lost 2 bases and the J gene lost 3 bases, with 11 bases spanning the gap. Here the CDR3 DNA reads TGTGCCAGCTCACCAGGAGGGCTGAACAATCAGCCCCAGCATTTT. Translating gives CASSPGGLNNQPQHF.

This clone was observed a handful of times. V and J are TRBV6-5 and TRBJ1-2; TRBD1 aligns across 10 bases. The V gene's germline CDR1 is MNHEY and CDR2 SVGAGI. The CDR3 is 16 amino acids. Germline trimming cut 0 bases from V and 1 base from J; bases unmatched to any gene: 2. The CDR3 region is CASSYSRTGGNYGYTF. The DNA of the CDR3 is TGTGCCAGCAGTTACTCGAGGACAGGGGGTAACTATGGCTACACCTTC.

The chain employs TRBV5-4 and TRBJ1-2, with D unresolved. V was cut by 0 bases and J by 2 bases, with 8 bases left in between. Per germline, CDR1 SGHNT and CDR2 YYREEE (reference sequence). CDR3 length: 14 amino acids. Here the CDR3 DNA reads TGTGCCAGCAGCTTGGCGGGTGGGAACTATGGCTACACCTTC. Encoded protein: CASSLAGGNYGYTF. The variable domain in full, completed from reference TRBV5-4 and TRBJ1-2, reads ETGVTQSPTHLIKTRGQQVTLRCSSQSGHNTVSWYQQALGQGPQFIFQYYREEENGRGNFPPRFSGLQFPNYSSELNVNALELDDSALYLCASSLAGGNYGYTFGSGTRLTVV.

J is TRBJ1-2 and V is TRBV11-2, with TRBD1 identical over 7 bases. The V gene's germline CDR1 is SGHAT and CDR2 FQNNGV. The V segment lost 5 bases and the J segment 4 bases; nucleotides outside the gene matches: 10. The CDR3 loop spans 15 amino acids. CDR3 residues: CASSPTGTRSYGYTF. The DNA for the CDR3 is TGTGCCAGCAGCCCGACAGGGACTAGGAGCTATGGCTACACCTTC.

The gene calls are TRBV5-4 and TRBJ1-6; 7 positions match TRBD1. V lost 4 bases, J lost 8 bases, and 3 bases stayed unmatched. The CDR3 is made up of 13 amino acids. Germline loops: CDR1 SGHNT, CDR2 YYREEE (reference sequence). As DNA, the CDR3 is TGTGCCAGCAGCAACGACAGGGATTCACCCCTCCACTTT. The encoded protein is CASSNDRDSPLHF.

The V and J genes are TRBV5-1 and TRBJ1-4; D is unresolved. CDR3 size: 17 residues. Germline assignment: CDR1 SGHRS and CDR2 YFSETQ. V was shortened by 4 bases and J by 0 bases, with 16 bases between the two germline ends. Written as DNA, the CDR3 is TGCGCCAGCAGCCAGAGGTCGGCAGCCGCAACTAATGAAAAACTGTTTTTT. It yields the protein CASSQRSAAATNEKLFF. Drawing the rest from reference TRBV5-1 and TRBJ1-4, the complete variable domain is KAGVTQTPRYLIKTRGQQVTLSCSPISGHRSVSWYQQTPGQGLQFLFEYFSETQRNKGNFPGRFSGRQFSNSRSEMNVSTLELGDSALYLCASSQRSAAATNEKLFFGSGTQLSVL.

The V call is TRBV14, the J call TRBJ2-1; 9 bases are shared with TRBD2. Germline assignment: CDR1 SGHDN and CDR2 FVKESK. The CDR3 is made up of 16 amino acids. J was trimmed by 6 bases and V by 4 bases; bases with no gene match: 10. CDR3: CASSPTSSGVINEQFF. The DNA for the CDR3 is TGTGCCAGCAGCCCGACATCTAGCGGGGTTATCAATGAGCAGTTCTTC.

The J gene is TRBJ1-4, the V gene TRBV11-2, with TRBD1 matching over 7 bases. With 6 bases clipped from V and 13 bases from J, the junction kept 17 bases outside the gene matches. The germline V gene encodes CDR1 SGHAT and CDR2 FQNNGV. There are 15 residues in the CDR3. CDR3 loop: CASRQPGTDLLRLFF. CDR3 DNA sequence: TGTGCCAGCAGACAGCCGGGGACAGACCTATTAAGACTGTTTTTT.

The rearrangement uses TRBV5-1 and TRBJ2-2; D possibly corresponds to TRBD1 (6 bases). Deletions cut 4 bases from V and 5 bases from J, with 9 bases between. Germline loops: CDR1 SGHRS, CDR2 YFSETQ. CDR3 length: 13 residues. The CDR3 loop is CASSGTGTGELFF. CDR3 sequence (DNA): TGCGCCAGCAGCGGAACAGGGACCGGGGAGCTGTTTTTT.

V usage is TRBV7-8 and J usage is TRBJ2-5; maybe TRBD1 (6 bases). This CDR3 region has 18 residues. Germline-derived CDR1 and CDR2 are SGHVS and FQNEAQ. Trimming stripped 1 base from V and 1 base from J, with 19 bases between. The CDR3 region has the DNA TGTGCCAGCAGCTTAGGGAAGACAGGAGCCGCCCCCCAAGAGACCCAGTACTTC. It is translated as CASSLGKTGAAPQETQYF.